The next 22 T cell receptor beta chains were all read from a single sample in a study of CD8+ T cells in alopecia areata (dated by TCRdb to about 2018). The sample's treatment or condition label, in plain terms: oral pan-JAK inhibitor, 5-10 mg twice daily. The library was built by means of the immunoSEQ multiplex PCR assay. For TCR sequencing, RNA was extracted from every sample and reverse transcribed into cDNA to serve as template. In its TCRdb copy, this immuneACCESS table keeps in-frame sequences only and misses some clones. Where compared with another copy, unresolved V genes explain less than half of these, and the others have no known cause. The sample table shows fewer than 250,000 clones, and roughly two fifths are seen once. The ten largest clonotypes hold approximately 2.9% of the sample. The material was CD4+ T cells sorted from blood, obtained at approximately week 37, from a patient treated with tofacitinib. These receptors all stem from a human donor with alopecia areata.

The chain has TRBV4-1 and TRBJ2-1, with TRBD2 identical over 10 bases. The length of the CDR3 is 16 residues. V lost 1 base, J lost 7 bases, and 7 bases stayed unmatched. Germline V CDR1 and CDR2: MGHRA, YSYEKL. The CDR3 is CASSQGWASGSNEQFF. Written as DNA, the CDR3 is TGCGCCAGCAGCCAAGGCTGGGCTAGCGGGAGTAATGAGCAGTTCTTC.

This chain links TRBV27 with TRBJ2-6; D is unresolved. The ends were cut back, 1 base at V and 0 bases at J, with 7 bases in the middle. The CDR3 length is 16 residues. Germline V lookup: CDR1 MNHEY, CDR2 SMNVEV (reference sequence). CDR3 region: CASSLLRISGANVLTF. The CDR3, as DNA: TGTGCCAGCAGTTTATTACGGATCTCTGGGGCCAACGTCCTGACTTTC.

This clone was counted a few times. The chain has TRBV29-1 and TRBJ2-2; TRBD2 matches at 13 bases. Germline loops: CDR1 SQVTM, CDR2 ANQGSEA. This CDR3 is 16 amino acids long. J was trimmed by 5 bases and V by 6 bases; bases with no gene match: 9. CDR3 loop: CSVILAGGSRTGELFF. In DNA, the CDR3 is TGCAGCGTCATACTAGCGGGAGGGAGTCGGACCGGGGAGCTGTTTTTT.

The V call is TRBV7-2, the J call TRBJ2-5; D uncertain. Germline CDR1 reads SGHTA; CDR2 reads FQGNSA. CDR3 length: 13 amino acids. V lost 4 bases to trimming and J lost 5 bases, with 11 bases between them. The CDR3 protein is CASSYQYLETQYF. CDR3 coding DNA: TGTGCCAGCAGCTATCAGTATCTGGAGACCCAGTACTTC.

This clone was seen a handful of times. The rearrangement uses TRBV30 and TRBJ2-1; 12 positions agree with TRBD2. The CDR3 is 13 amino acids. Trimming removed 7 bases from V and 9 bases from J; junction bases left unmatched: 7. CDR1 and CDR2 from the germline V gene are GTSNPN and SVGIG (reference sequence). This chain's CDR3 is CASLAGGPSEQFF. The CDR3 coding sequence is TGTGCCTCTCTAGCGGGAGGGCCTAGTGAGCAGTTCTTC.

This clone appeared a few times. The V gene is TRBV9, the J gene TRBJ2-5; TRBD2 agrees at 7 bases. Per germline, CDR1 SGDLS and CDR2 YYNGEE. This CDR3 has 16 amino acids. V dropped 1 base and J dropped 1; count of bases not matched to a gene: 7. Here the CDR3 DNA reads TGTGCCAGCAGCGTATCGGCGGGAGCTGCCCAAGAGACCCAGTACTTC. Translated, it gives CASSVSAGAAQETQYF.

The chain uses TRBV5-1 and TRBJ1-5; perhaps TRBD1 as D (6 bases). The V end was cut by 4 bases, the J end by 3 bases, with 11 bases between. Per germline, CDR1 SGHRS and CDR2 YFSETQ. There are 14 residues in the CDR3. CDR3 region: CASSTGQLNQPQHF. CDR3 sequence (DNA): TGCGCCAGCAGCACCGGACAGCTCAATCAGCCCCAGCATTTT. The full variable domain, its missing parts supplied by reference TRBV5-1 and TRBJ1-5, is KAGVTQTPRYLIKTRGQQVTLSCSPISGHRSVSWYQQTPGQGLQFLFEYFSETQRNKGNFPGRFSGRQFSNSRSEMNVSTLELGDSALYLCASSTGQLNQPQHFGDGTRLSIL.

The V and J genes are TRBV30 and TRBJ2-2; D call uncertain. The CDR3 length is 13 residues. CDR1 is GTSNPN, CDR2 SVGIG, per germline (reference sequence). V was shortened by 1 base and J by 6 bases, with 9 bases between the two germline ends. The DNA of the CDR3 is TGTGCCTGGAGTGCACGAACCCCCGGGGAGCTGTTTTTT. Amino acids: CAWSARTPGELFF.

This clone showed up just a few times. The chain combines TRBV28 with TRBJ2-1, with TRBD2 identical over 8 bases. The CDR3 spans 16 residues. Germline trimming cut 3 bases from V and 8 bases from J; bases unmatched to any gene: 12. Germline V gene sequence: CDR1 MDHEN, CDR2 SYDVKM. The CDR3 protein is CASSLIGAGGRDEQFF. In DNA, the CDR3 is TGTGCCAGCAGTTTGATTGGGGCGGGAGGAAGGGATGAGCAGTTCTTC.

The table lists this clone with a few counts. The chain couples TRBV5-1 to TRBJ1-5; 7 bases align to TRBD1. CDR1 SGHRS and CDR2 YFSETQ come from the germline V gene. The CDR3 covers 14 residues. The V gene end was trimmed by 2 bases and the J gene end by 6 bases; junction bases not matched to a gene: 5. CDR3 loop: CASSLGGSGQPQHF. The CDR3 DNA follows: TGCGCCAGCAGCTTAGGGGGCTCTGGTCAGCCCCAGCATTTT.

V and J are TRBV4-1 and TRBJ2-3; 7 bases are shared with TRBD2. Trimming at V came to 5 bases and at J to 1 base, leaving 3 bases not matched to a gene. CDR3 size: 14 residues. Germline CDR1 and CDR2: MGHRA and YSYEKL. CDR3 DNA sequence: TGCGCCAGCAGCGGGAGGGTGGGCACAGATACGCAGTATTTT. Amino acid sequence: CASSGRVGTDTQYF.

The V gene is TRBV28, the J gene TRBJ1-5, with TRBD1 as a possible D gene (6 bases). The CDR3 consists of 16 residues. V was clipped by 6 bases and J by 0 bases, with 15 bases between them. Per the germline V gene, CDR1 is MDHEN and CDR2 is SYDVKM. The CDR3 spells CASSRDNQISNQPQHF. CDR3 bases: TGTGCCAGCAGCCGGGACAACCAAATTAGCAATCAGCCCCAGCATTTT.

CDR3 region: CASSSRQGTDTQYF. Here the CDR3 DNA reads TGTGCCAGCAGCTCACGACAGGGCACAGATACGCAGTATTTT. The rearrangement links TRBV13 to TRBJ2-3; TRBD1 might be the D (6 bases). Per the germline V gene, CDR1 is PRHDT and CDR2 is FYEKMQ (reference sequence). The CDR3 has 14 residues. Trimming shortened V by 4 bases and J by 1 base, and 9 bases separated the two germline ends.

The chain couples TRBV4-3 to TRBJ2-5; D is unclear. The CDR3 sequence is 13 residues long. Germline-derived CDR1 and CDR2 are LGHNA and YSLEER. Trimming pared 8 bases from V and 4 bases from J, leaving 14 bases between. This chain's CDR3 is CASALGLRETQYF. The DNA for the CDR3 is TGCGCCAGCGCCTTAGGGCTTAGAGAGACCCAGTACTTC.

The chain carries TRBV19 and TRBJ2-5, with 8 bases that match TRBD1. This CDR3 has 14 amino acids. J gave up 4 bases and V 5 bases, and 6 bases lay outside the gene matches. The germline V gene encodes CDR1 LNHDA and CDR2 SQIVND (reference sequence). Here the CDR3 reads CASSSPGGGETQYF. DNA of the CDR3: TGTGCCAGTAGTTCTCCAGGGGGCGGAGAGACCCAGTACTTC.

This clone was counted between two and nine times. This chain connects TRBV6-5 to TRBJ2-1; the D is unclear. Trimming removed 3 bases from V and 8 bases from J, with 11 bases in between. Per germline, CDR1 MNHEY and CDR2 SVGAGI. CDR3 length: 13 amino acids. The chain's CDR3 is CASSYLVRDEQFF. The CDR3 DNA sequence: TGTGCCAGCAGTTATCTGGTCCGGGATGAGCAGTTCTTC.

J is TRBJ1-1 and V is TRBV6-1; TRBD1 agrees at 8 bases. The trim removed 5 bases at V and 5 bases at J, leaving 4 bases unmatched. Germline V CDR1 and CDR2: MNHNS, SASEGT. This CDR3 comprises 13 residues. CDR3 residues: CASSLRTGTEAFF. In DNA form, the CDR3 reads TGTGCCAGCAGTCTTCGGACAGGGACTGAAGCTTTCTTT.

The V and J genes are TRBV6-4 and TRBJ2-3, with D perhaps matching TRBD2 (6 bases). The germline CDR1 and CDR2 sequences are MRHNA and SNTAGT. The V gene lost 3 bases and the J gene lost 2 bases, with 6 bases spanning the gap. This CDR3 has 13 amino acids. In DNA, the CDR3 is TGTGCCAGCAGTGAGGGACTCACAGATACGCAGTATTTT. Amino acid sequence: CASSEGLTDTQYF.

The chain is built from TRBV5-1 and TRBJ2-7; maybe TRBD1 (6 bases). The CDR3 consists of 12 residues. The germline CDR1 and CDR2 sequences are SGHRS and YFSETQ. Trimming shortened V by 1 base and J by 6 bases, and 8 bases separated the two germline ends. CDR3 DNA sequence: TGCGCCAGCAGCTTGTTGGGGGCCGAGCAGTACTTC. The encoded protein is CASSLLGAEQYF.

This clone was seen repeatedly, ten times or more. The V call is TRBV2, the J call TRBJ1-2; tentatively, D is TRBD1 (6 bases). Trimming took 11 bases from V and 5 from J, leaving 21 bases between them. The CDR3 has 14 amino acids. Germline V CDR1 and CDR2: SNHLY, FYNNEI. CDR3 loop: CAGRGDHVIYGYTF. The CDR3 nucleotides read TGTGCCGGAAGGGGGGATCACGTAATTTATGGCTACACCTTC.

There are a few counts of this clone. The chain employs TRBV10-3 and TRBJ2-5, with 13 bases identical to TRBD2. V lost 8 bases to trimming and J lost 5 bases; unmatched junction nucleotides: 2. The CDR3 is 13 amino acids. Germline V gene lookup returns CDR1 ENHRY and CDR2 SYGVKD. In nucleotides, the CDR3 is TGTGCCATCGGACTAGCGGGAGCCGAGACCCAGTACTTC. Amino acids: CAIGLAGAETQYF.

This clone was detected many times. This chain joins TRBV7-2 and TRBJ2-7; 9 bases agree with TRBD2. Germline-derived CDR1 and CDR2 are SGHTA and FQGNSA. CDR3 length: 15 residues. V trimming: 2 bases; J trimming: 2 bases; junction bases outside the gene matches: 4. The DNA of the CDR3 is TGTGCCAGCAGCTTAACCGGGACTAGCACCTACGAGCAGTACTTC. Its translation: CASSLTGTSTYEQYF. Based on the CDR3 plus reference TRBV7-2 and TRBJ2-7, the full variable domain is GAGVSQSPSNKVTEKGKDVELRCDPISGHTALYWYRQSLGQGLEFLIYFQGNSAPDKSGLPSDRFSAERTGGSVSTLTIQRTQQEDSAVYLCASSLTGTSTYEQYFGPGTRLTVT.